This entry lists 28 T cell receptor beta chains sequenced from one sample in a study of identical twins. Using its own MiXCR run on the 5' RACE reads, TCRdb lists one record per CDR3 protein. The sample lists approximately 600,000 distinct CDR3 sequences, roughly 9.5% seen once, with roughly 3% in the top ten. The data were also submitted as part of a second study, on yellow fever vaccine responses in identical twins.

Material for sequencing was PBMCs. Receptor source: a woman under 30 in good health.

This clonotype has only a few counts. As DNA, the CDR3 is TGTGCCAGCAGCGTAGGGCCCGAAAATCAGCCCCAGCATTTT. This gives the protein CASSVGPENQPQHF. The chain carries TRBV9 and TRBJ1-5; D is uncertain. Trimming stripped 0 bases from V and 4 bases from J, with 8 bases between. CDR1 is SGDLS, CDR2 YYNGEE, per germline. The CDR3 spans 14 residues.

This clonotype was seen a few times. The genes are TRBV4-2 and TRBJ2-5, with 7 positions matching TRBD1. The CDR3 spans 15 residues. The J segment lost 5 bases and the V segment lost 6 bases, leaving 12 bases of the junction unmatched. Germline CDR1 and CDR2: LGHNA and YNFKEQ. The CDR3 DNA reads TGTGCCAGCAGACTTGACAGGGACGTTGGGGAGACCCAGTACTTC. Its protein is CASRLDRDVGETQYF.

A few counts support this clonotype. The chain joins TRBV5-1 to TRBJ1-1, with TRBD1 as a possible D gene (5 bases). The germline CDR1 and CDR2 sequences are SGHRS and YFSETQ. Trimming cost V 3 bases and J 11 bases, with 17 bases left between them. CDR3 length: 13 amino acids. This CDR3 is CASSSNIRDRAFF. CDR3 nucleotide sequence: TGCGCCAGCAGCTCTAACATCAGGGATCGGGCTTTCTTT.

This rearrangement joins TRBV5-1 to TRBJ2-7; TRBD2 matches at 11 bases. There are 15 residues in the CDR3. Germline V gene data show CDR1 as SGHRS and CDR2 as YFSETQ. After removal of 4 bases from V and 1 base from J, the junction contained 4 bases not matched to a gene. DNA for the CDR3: TGCGCCAGCAGCCCGCGACTAGCGGGGTCCTACGAGCAGTACTTC. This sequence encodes CASSPRLAGSYEQYF.

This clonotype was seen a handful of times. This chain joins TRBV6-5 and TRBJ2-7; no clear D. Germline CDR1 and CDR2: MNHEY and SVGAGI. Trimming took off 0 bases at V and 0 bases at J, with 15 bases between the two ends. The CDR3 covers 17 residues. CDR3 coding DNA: TGTGCCAGCAGTTACTCGTCGGGTTCGGGTATCTCCTACGAGCAGTACTTC. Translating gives CASSYSSGSGISYEQYF.

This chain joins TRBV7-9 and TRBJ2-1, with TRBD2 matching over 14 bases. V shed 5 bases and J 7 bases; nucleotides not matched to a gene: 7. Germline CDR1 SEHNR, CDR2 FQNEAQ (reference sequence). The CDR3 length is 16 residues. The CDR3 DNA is TGTGCCAGCAGCCCTCCGGGACTAGCGGGAGAAAATGAGCAGTTCTTC. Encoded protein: CASSPPGLAGENEQFF.

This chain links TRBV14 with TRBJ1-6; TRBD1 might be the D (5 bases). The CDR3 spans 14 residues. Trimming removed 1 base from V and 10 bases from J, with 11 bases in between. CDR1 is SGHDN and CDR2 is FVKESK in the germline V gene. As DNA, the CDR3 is TGTGCCAGCAGCCAAGTCACAGGCGGATCACCCCTCCACTTT. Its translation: CASSQVTGGSPLHF.

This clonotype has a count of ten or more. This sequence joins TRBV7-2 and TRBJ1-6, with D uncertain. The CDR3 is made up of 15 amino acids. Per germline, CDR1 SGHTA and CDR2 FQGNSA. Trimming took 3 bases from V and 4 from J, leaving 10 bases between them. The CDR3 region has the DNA TGTGCCAGCAGCTTTACGACTCGGTATAATTCACCCCTCCACTTT. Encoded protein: CASSFTTRYNSPLHF. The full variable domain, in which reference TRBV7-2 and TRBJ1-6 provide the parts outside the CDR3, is GAGVSQSPSNKVTEKGKDVELRCDPISGHTALYWYRQSLGQGLEFLIYFQGNSAPDKSGLPSDRFSAERTGGSVSTLTIQRTQQEDSAVYLCASSFTTRYNSPLHFGNGTRLTVT.

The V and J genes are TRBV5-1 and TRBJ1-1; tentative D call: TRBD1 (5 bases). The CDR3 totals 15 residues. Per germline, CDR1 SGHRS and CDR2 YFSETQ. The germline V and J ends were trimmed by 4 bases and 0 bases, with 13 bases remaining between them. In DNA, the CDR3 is TGCGCCAGCAGCAACTCGGCAGGGTTGAACACTGAAGCTTTCTTT. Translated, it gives CASSNSAGLNTEAFF.

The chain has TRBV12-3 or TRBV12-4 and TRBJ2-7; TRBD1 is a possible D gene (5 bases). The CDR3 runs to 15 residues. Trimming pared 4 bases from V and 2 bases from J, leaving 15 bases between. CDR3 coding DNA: TGTGCCAGCAGTTCGCAGGGTCGGCCCCCCTACGAGCAGTACTTC. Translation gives CASSSQGRPPYEQYF.

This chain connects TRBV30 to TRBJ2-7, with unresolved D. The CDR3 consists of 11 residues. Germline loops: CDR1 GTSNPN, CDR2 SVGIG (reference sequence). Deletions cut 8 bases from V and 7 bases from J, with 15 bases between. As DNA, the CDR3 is TGTGCCGGAATCTGGGAAGGGGAGCAGTACTTC. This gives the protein CAGIWEGEQYF.

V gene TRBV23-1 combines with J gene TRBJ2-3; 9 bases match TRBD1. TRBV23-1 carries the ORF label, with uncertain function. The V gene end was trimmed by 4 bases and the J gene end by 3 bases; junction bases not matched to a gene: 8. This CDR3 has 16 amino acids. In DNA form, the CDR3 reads TGCGCCAGCAGTCTTGGGTACAGGGGGCTTACAGATACGCAGTATTTT. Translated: CASSLGYRGLTDTQYF.

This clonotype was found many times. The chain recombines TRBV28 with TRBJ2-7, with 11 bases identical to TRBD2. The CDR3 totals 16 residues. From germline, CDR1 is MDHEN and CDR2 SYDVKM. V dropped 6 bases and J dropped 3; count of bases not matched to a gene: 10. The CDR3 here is CASRHDTSGSFYEQYF. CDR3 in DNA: TGTGCCAGCAGACACGATACTAGCGGGAGTTTCTACGAGCAGTACTTC.

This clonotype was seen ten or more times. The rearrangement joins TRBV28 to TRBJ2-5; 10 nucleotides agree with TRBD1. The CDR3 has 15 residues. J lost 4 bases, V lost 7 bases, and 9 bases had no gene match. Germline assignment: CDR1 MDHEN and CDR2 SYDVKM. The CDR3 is CASTSVTGGTETQYF. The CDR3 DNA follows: TGTGCCAGCACCTCGGTGACAGGGGGCACAGAGACCCAGTACTTC.

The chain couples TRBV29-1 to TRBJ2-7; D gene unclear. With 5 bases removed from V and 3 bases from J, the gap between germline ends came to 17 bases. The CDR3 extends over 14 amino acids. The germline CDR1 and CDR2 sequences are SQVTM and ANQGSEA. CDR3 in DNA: TGCAGCGTTATCCCCCTCGGAATGGTCTACGAGCAGTACTTC. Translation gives CSVIPLGMVYEQYF.

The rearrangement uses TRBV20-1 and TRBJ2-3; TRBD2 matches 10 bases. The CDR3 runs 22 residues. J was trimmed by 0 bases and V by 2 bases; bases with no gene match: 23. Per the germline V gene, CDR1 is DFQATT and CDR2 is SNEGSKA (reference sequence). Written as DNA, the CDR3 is TGCAGTGCTAGAAACCCCGCGGCGGCTAGCGGGAGAGGGGGCCCAAGCACAGATACGCAGTATTTT. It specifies CSARNPAAASGRGGPSTDTQYF.

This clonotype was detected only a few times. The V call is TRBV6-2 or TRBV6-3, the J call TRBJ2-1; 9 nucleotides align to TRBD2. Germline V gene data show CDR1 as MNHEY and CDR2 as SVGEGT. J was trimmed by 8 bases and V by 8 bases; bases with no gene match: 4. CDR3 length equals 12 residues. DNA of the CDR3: TGTGCCAGCCGGATAGCGGGAGATGAGCAGTTCTTC. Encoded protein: CASRIAGDEQFF.

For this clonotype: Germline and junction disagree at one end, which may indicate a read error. The CDR3 DNA follows: TGCTGTGCTAGCAGGGGGACAGGTAACACAGATACGCAGTATTTT. Protein: CCASRGTGNTDTQYF. V is TRBV20-1 and J is TRBJ2-3, with 8 positions matching TRBD1. Looked up from germline, CDR1 is DFQATT and CDR2 is SNEGSKA (reference sequence). This CDR3 spans 15 amino acids.

CDR3 sequence reads: CASAPQGLNEQFF. The CDR3 DNA is TGTGCCAGCGCCCCACAGGGTCTGAATGAGCAGTTCTTC. The rearrangement uses TRBV4-2 and TRBJ2-1; perhaps TRBD1 as D (6 bases). V lost 8 bases, J lost 7 bases, and 15 bases lay in between. CDR1 LGHNA and CDR2 YNFKEQ come from the germline V gene. CDR3 size: 13 residues.

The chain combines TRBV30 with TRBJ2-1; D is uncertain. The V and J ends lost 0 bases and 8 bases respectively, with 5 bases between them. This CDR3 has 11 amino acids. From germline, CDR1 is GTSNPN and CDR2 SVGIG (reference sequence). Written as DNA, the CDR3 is TGTGCCTGGAGTGTAAACTATGAGCAGTTCTTC. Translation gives CAWSVNYEQFF.

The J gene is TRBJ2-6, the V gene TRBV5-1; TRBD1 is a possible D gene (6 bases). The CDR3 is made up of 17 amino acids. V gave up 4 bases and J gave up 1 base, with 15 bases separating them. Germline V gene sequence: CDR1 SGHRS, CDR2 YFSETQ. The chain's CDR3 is CASSTTLTGSGANVLTF. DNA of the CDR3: TGCGCCAGCAGCACTACATTGACAGGATCTGGGGCCAACGTCCTGACTTTC.

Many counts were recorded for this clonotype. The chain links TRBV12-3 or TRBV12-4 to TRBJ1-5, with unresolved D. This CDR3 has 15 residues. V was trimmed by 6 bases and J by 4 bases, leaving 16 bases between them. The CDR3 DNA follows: TGTGCCAGCAGCTGGACTCAAAGCGGGAATCAGCCCCAGCATTTT. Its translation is CASSWTQSGNQPQHF.

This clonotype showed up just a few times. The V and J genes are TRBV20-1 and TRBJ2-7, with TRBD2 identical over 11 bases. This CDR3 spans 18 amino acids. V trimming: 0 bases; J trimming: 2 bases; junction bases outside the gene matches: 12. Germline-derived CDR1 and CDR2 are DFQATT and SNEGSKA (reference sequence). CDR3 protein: CSARDPLAGGQLTYEQYF. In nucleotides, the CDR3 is TGCAGTGCTAGAGATCCCCTAGCGGGGGGCCAATTAACCTACGAGCAGTACTTC.

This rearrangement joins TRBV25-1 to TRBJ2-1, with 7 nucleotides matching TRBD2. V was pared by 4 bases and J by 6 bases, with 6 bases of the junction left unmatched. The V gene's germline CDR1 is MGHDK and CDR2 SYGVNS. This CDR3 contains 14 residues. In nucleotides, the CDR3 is TGTGCCAGCAGTGCTAGCGGCAAGGTCAATGAGCAGTTCTTC. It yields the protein CASSASGKVNEQFF.

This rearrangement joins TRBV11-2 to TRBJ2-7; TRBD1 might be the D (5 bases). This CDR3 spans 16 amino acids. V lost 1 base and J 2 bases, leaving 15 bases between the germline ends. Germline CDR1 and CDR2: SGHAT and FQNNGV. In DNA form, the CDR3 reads TGTGCCAGCAGCTTAGGTGGGGCTCACCGGGCCTACGAGCAGTACTTC. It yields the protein CASSLGGAHRAYEQYF. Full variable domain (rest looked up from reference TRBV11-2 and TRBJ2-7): EAGVAQSPRYKIIEKRQSVAFWCNPISGHATLYWYQQILGQGPKLLIQFQNNGVVDDSQLPKDRFSAERLKGVDSTLKIQPAKLEDSAVYLCASSLGGAHRAYEQYFGPGTRLTVT.

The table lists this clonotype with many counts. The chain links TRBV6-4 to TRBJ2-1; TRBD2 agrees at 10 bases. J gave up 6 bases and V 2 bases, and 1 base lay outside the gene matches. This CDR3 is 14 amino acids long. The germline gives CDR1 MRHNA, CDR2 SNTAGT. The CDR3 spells CASSDSGGANEQFF. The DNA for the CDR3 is TGTGCCAGCAGTGACAGCGGGGGGGCCAATGAGCAGTTCTTC.

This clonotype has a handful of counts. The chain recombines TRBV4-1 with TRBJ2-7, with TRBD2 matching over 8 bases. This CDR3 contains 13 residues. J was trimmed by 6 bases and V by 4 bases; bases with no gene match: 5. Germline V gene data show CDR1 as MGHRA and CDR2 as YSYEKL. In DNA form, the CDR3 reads TGCGCCAGCAGCCCCCTAACTAGCGGCGAGCAGTACTTC. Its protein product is CASSPLTSGEQYF.

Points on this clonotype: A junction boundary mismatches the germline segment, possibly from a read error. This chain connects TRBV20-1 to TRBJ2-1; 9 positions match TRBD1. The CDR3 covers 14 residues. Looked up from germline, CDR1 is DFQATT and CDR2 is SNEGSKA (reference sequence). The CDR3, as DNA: TGCAGTGCTAGAGGCCCCTCCCTCGGGACAGGGTCCCTCTTC. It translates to CSARGPSLGTGSLF.